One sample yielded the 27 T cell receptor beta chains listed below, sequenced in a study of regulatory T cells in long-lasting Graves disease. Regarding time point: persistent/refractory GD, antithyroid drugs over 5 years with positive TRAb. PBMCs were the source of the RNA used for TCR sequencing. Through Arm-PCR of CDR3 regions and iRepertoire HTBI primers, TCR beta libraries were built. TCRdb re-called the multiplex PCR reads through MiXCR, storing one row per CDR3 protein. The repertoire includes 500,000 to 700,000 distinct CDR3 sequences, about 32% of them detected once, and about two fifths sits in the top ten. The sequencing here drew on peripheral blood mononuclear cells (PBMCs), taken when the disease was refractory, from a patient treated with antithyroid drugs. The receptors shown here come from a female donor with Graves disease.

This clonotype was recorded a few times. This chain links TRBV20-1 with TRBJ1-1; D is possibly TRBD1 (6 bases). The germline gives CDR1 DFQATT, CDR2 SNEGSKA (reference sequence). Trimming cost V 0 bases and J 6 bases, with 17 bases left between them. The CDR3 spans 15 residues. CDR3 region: CSARDDPGWGPEAFF. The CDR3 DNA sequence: TGCAGTGCTAGAGATGATCCGGGTTGGGGGCCTGAAGCTTTCTTT.

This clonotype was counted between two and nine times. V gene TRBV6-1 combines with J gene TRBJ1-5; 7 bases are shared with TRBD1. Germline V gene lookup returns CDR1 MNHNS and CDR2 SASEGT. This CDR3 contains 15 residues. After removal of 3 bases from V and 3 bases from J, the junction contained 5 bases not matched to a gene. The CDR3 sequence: CASSEPGQFNQPQHF. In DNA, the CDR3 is TGTGCCAGCAGTGAGCCGGGACAGTTCAATCAGCCCCAGCATTTT.

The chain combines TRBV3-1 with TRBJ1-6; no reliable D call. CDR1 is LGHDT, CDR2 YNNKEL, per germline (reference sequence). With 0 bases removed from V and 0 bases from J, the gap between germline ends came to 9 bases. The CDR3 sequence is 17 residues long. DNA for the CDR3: TGTGCCAGCAGCCAAGACGGATTAAGCTCCTATAATTCACCCCTCCACTTT. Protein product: CASSQDGLSSYNSPLHF.

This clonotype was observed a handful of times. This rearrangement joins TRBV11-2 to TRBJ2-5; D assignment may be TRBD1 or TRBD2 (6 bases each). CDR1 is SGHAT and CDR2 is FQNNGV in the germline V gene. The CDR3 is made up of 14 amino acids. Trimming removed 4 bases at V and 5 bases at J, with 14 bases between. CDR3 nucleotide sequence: TGTGCCAGCAGCTACAGGGTGGGGGGCGAGACCCAGTACTTC. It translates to CASSYRVGGETQYF. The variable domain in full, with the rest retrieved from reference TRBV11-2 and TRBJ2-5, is EAGVAQSPRYKIIEKRQSVAFWCNPISGHATLYWYQQILGQGPKLLIQFQNNGVVDDSQLPKDRFSAERLKGVDSTLKIQPAKLEDSAVYLCASSYRVGGETQYFGPGTRLLVL.

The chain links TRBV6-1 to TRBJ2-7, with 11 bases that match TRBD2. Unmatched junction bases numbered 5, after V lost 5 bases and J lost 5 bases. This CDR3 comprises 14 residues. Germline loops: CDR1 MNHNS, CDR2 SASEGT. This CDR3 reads CASSPGLAVHEQYF. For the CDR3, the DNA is TGTGCCAGCAGTCCGGGACTAGCGGTCCACGAGCAGTACTTC.

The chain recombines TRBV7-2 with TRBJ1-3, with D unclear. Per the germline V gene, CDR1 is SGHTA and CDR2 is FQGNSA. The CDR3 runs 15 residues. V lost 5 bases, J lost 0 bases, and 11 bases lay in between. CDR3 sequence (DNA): TGTGCCAGCAGCCCAGGACTGCCCTCTGGAAACACCATATATTTT. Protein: CASSPGLPSGNTIYF.

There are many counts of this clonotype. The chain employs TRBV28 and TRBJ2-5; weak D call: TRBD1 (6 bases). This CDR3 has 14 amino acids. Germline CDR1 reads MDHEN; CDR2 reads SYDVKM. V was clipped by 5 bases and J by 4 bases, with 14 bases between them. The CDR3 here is CASSPTQGRETQYF. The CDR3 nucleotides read TGTGCCAGCAGTCCGACCCAGGGGAGAGAGACCCAGTACTTC.

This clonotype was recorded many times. The DNA for the CDR3 is TGTGCCAGCAGCTTAGTAAGAGGGGGAGGCCAGCCCCAGCATTTT. Protein sequence: CASSLVRGGGQPQHF. The chain has TRBV7-2 and TRBJ1-5; D is perhaps TRBD1 (6 bases). V was clipped by 1 base and J by 7 bases, with 14 bases between them. The CDR3 sequence is 15 residues long. CDR1 and CDR2 (germline): SGHTA, FQGNSA.

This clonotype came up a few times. DNA of the CDR3: TGTGCCAGTAGTAACCGGAGAGGGGGGACCACTGAAGCTTTCTTT. Encoded protein: CASSNRRGGTTEAFF. The chain has TRBV19 and TRBJ1-1; TRBD1 is a possible D gene (6 bases). This CDR3 spans 15 amino acids. CDR1 and CDR2 (germline): LNHDA, SQIVND (reference sequence). Trimming removed 4 bases from V and 4 bases from J, with 16 bases in between.

The CDR3 reads CASSVAGVGDTQYF. The CDR3 nucleotides read TGTGCCAGCAGTGTGGCGGGGGTAGGAGATACGCAGTATTTT. The rearrangement links TRBV2 to TRBJ2-3; 7 nucleotides line up with TRBD2. In germline, CDR1 is SNHLY, CDR2 FYNNEI. The V gene end was trimmed by 4 bases and the J gene end by 5 bases; junction bases not matched to a gene: 6. The CDR3 contains 14 residues.

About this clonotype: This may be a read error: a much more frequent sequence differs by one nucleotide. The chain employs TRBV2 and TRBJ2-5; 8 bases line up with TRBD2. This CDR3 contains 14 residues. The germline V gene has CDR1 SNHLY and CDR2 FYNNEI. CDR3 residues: CAGSEAGGRETQYF. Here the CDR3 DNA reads TGTGCCGGCAGTGAAGCGGGCGGGAGGGAGACCCAGTACTTC.

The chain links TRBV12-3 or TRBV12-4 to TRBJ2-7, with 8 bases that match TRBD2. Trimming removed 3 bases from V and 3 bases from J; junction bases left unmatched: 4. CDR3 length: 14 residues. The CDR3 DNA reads TGTGCCAGCAGTTTTGCGGGAGGACACTACGAGCAGTACTTC. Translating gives CASSFAGGHYEQYF.

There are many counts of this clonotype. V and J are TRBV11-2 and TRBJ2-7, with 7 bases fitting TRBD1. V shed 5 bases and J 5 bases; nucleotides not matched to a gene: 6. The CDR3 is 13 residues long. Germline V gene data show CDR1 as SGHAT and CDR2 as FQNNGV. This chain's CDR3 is CASSVQGNHEQYF. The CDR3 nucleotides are TGTGCCAGCAGCGTACAGGGGAACCACGAGCAGTACTTC.

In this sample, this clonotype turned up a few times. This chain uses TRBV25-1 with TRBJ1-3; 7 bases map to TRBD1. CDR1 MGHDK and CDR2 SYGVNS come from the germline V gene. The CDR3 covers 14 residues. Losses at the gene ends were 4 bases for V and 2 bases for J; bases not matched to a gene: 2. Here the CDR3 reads CASSATGTGNTIYF. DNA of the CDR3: TGTGCCAGCAGTGCGACAGGGACTGGAAACACCATATATTTT.

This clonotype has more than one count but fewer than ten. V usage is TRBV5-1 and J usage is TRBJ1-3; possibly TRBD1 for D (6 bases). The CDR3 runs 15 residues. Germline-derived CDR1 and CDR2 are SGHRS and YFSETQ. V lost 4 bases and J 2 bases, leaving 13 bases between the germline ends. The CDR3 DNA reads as TGCGCCAGCAGCCCTACTAACAGGGCTGGAAACACCATATATTTT. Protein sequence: CASSPTNRAGNTIYF.

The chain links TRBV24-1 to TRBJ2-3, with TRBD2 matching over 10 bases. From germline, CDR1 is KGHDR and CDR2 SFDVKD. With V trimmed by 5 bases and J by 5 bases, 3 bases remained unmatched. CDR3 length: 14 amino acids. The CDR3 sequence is CATSAGTSVDTQYF. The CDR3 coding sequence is TGTGCCACCAGTGCCGGGACTAGCGTAGATACGCAGTATTTT.

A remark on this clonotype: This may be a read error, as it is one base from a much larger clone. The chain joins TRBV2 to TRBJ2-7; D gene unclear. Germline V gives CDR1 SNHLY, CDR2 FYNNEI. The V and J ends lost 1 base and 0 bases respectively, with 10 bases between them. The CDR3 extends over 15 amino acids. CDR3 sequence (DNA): TGTGCCAGCAGTGAAGACGAGGCACTCTCCTACGAGCAGTACTTC. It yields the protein CASSEDEALSYEQYF.

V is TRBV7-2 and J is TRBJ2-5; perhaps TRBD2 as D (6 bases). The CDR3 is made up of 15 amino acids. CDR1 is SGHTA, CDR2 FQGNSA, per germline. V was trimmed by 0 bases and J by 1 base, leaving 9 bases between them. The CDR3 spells CASSLAGGSQETQYF. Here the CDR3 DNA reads TGTGCCAGCAGCTTAGCGGGGGGTAGCCAAGAGACCCAGTACTTC.

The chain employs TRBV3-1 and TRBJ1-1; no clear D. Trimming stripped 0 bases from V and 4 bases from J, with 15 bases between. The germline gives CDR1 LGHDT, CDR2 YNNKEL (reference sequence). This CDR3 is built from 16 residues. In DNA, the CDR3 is TGTGCCAGCAGCCAAGATCTGGCCCAACGGGCCACTGAAGCTTTCTTT. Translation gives CASSQDLAQRATEAFF.

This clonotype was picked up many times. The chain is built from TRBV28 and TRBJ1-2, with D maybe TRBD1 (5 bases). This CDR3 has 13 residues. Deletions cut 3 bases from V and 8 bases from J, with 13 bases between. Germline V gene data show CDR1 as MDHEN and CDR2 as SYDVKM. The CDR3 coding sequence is TGTGCCAGCAGTTTGGGAGGGCAGGGCGGCTACACCTTC. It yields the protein CASSLGGQGGYTF.

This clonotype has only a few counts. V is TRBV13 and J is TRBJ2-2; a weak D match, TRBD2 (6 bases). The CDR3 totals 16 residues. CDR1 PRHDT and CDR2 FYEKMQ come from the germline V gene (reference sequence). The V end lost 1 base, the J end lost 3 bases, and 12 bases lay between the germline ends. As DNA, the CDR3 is TGTGCCAGCAGCTTAGAGACTAGATTCCACACCGGGGAGCTGTTTTTT. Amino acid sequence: CASSLETRFHTGELFF.

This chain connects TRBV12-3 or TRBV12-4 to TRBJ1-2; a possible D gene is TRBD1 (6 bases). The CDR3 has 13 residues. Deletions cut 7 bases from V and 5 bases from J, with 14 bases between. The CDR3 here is CASNREGGYGYTF. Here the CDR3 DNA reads TGTGCCAGCAACAGGGAGGGCGGTTATGGCTACACCTTC.

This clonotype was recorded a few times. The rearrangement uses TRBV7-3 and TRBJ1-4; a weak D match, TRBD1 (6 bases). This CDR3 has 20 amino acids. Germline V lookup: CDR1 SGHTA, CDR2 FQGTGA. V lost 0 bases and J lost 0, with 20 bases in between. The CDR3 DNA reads TGTGCCAGCAGCTTAACGTTGGGGTCGGGACACCTCGCAACTAATGAAAAACTGTTTTTT. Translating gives CASSLTLGSGHLATNEKLFF.

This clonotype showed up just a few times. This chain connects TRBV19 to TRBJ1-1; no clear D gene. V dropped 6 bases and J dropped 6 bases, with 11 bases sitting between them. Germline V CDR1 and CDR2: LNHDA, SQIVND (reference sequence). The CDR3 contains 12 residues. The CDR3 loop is CASRYAGAEAFF. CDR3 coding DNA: TGTGCCAGTAGGTACGCGGGAGCTGAAGCTTTCTTT.

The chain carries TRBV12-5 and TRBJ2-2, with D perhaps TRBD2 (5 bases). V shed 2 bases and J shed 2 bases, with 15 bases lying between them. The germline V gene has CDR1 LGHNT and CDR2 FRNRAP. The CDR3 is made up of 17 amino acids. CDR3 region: CASGLPRDLANTGELFF. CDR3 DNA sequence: TGTGCTAGTGGTTTGCCCCGTGATCTAGCCAACACCGGGGAGCTGTTTTTT.

CDR3 in DNA: TGTGCCAGCAGCCCAGGGGGAGGAAGGTTAACAGATACGCAGTATTTT. It encodes CASSPGGGRLTDTQYF. The chain links TRBV3-1 to TRBJ2-3; TRBD1 might be the D (7 bases). V was clipped by 4 bases and J by 3 bases, with 17 bases between them. Germline V gives CDR1 LGHDT, CDR2 YNNKEL (reference sequence). CDR3 length: 16 amino acids.

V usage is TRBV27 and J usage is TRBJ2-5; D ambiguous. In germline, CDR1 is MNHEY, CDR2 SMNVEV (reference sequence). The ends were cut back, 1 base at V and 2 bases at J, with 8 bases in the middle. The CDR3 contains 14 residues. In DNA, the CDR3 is TGTGCCAGCAGTTTATTCCCCCATCAAGAGACCCAGTACTTC. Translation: CASSLFPHQETQYF.